This is a list of T cell receptor beta chains from one sample in a study of blood T cell repertoires in COVID-19. Only in-frame clones appear in the TCRdb table, and some are missing; sequencing was by immunoSEQ multiplex PCR. This table holds about 280,000 clones, 86% found once. The sample comprised peripheral blood. Receptors were obtained from a woman aged 25 to 39 with active or convalescent COVID-19. Both conserved end residues are part of each CDR3. Fields, in order: D gene, V gene, J gene, clone size, CDR3 protein, CDR3 DNA. The D gene is left open where the match is weak. Some rows have no size entry. The others give once, few or many, or a class for an expanded clone.

D: TRBD1; V: TRBV5-4; J: TRBJ1-2; size: once; CDR3: CASSLVGTGNYGYTF; DNA: TGTGCCAGCAGCTTGGTGGGGACAGGCAACTATGGCTACACCTTC
D: -; V: TRBV28; J: TRBJ1-3; size: few; CDR3: CASSFTDRGNTIYF; DNA: TGTGCCAGCAGTTTCACAGACAGAGGAAACACCATATATTTT
D: TRBD2; V: TRBV5-1; J: TRBJ2-5; size: -; CDR3: CASSSPGLAGLGTQYF; DNA: TGCGCCAGCAGCTCTCCGGGACTAGCGGGGCTTGGGACCCAGTACTTC
D: TRBD1; V: TRBV3-1/TRBV3-2; J: TRBJ1-4; size: once; CDR3: CASSPGQGYEKLFF; DNA: TGTGCCAGCAGCCCGGGACAGGGCTATGAAAAACTGTTTTTT
D: -; V: TRBV10-2; J: TRBJ2-2; size: -; CDR3: CASSRKGGAGELFF; DNA: TGCGCCAGCAGTCGAAAAGGGGGGGCCGGGGAGCTGTTTTTT
D: -; V: TRBV13; J: TRBJ2-5; size: -; CDR3: CASSYYMAGVEETQYF; DNA: TGTGCCAGCAGCTATTATATGGCAGGGGTCGAGGAGACCCAGTACTTC
D: -; V: TRBV19; J: TRBJ1-1; size: -; CDR3: CASTPTGQRPEAFF; DNA: TGTGCCAGTACTCCCACGGGACAAAGACCTGAAGCTTTCTTT
D: -; V: TRBV5-5; J: TRBJ2-2; size: -; CDR3: CASSLGVNTGELFF; DNA: TGTGCCAGCAGTCTCGGAGTGAACACCGGGGAGCTGTTTTTT
D: -; V: TRBV13; J: TRBJ2-5; size: -; CDR3: CASSLGLIVDYGETQYF; DNA: TGTGCCAGCAGCTTAGGCCTAATAGTGGACTATGGCGAGACCCAGTACTTC
D: -; V: TRBV2; J: TRBJ1-2; size: -; CDR3: CASSENREGYGYTF; DNA: TGTGCCAGCAGTGAAAACAGGGAAGGGTATGGCTACACCTTC
D: -; V: TRBV19; J: TRBJ1-2; size: -; CDR3: CASSIGSENYGYTF; DNA: TGTGCCAGTAGTATAGGGTCAGAAAACTATGGCTACACCTTC
D: -; V: TRBV28; J: TRBJ1-1; size: -; CDR3: CASSHTRAGAFF; DNA: TGTGCCAGCAGTCATACGAGGGCAGGAGCTTTCTTT
D: TRBD1; V: TRBV2; J: TRBJ1-4; size: -; CDR3: CASSLDRVNEKLFF; DNA: TGTGCCAGCAGCCTTGACAGGGTGAATGAAAAACTGTTTTTT
D: TRBD2; V: TRBV6-1; J: TRBJ2-1; size: -; CDR3: CASSAVSREVSYNEQFF; DNA: TGTGCCAGCAGTGCCGTCTCGCGGGAGGTTTCCTACAATGAGCAGTTCTTC
D: TRBD1; V: TRBV4-2; J: TRBJ1-6; size: few; CDR3: CASSQEPGTGGSPLHF; DNA: TGTGCCAGCAGCCAAGAGCCCGGGACAGGGGGATCACCCCTCCACTTT
D: TRBD1; V: TRBV24-1; J: TRBJ2-5; size: -; CDR3: CATRAGGGETQYF; DNA: TGTGCCACCAGAGCAGGGGGCGGAGAGACCCAGTACTTC
D: -; V: TRBV6-6; J: TRBJ1-6; size: -; CDR3: CASKEVVGYNSPLHF; DNA: TGTGCCAGCAAGGAGGTGGTTGGATATAATTCACCCCTCCACTTT
D: -; V: TRBV6-5; J: TRBJ2-2; size: -; CDR3: CASSPKSGQEELFF; DNA: TGTGCCAGCAGTCCTAAGTCAGGGCAGGAGGAGCTGTTTTTT
D: TRBD2; V: TRBV2; J: TRBJ2-1; size: -; CDR3: CASSVLAGGQEEQFF; DNA: TGTGCCAGCAGTGTCTTAGCGGGGGGGCAGGAGGAGCAGTTCTTC
D: -; V: TRBV28; J: TRBJ2-6; size: -; CDR3: CASREGSGANVLTF; DNA: TGTGCCAGCAGGGAGGGCTCTGGGGCCAACGTCCTGACTTTC
D: TRBD2; V: TRBV24-1; J: TRBJ2-2; size: -; CDR3: CATSDLRSGGAFGDTGELFF; DNA: TGTGCCACCAGTGATTTGAGGAGCGGGGGGGCCTTTGGGGACACCGGGGAGCTGTTTTTT
D: -; V: TRBV5-1; J: TRBJ1-3; size: -; CDR3: CASKTGLGNTIYF; DNA: TGCGCCAGCAAAACAGGGTTGGGAAACACCATATATTTT
D: -; V: TRBV14; J: TRBJ1-2; size: -; CDR3: CASSQPPGGYTF; DNA: TGTGCCAGCAGCCAACCTCCGGGGGGCTACACCTTC
D: -; V: TRBV7-9; J: TRBJ2-6; size: -; CDR3: CASSLEHGANVLTF; DNA: TGTGCCAGCAGCTTAGAGCATGGGGCCAACGTCCTGACTTTC
D: -; V: TRBV5-1; J: TRBJ2-3; size: -; CDR3: CASSSSAGSTDTQYF; DNA: TGCGCCAGCAGCTCCTCGGCGGGGAGCACAGATACGCAGTATTTT
D: -; V: TRBV18; J: TRBJ2-1; size: -; CDR3: CASSPPGSLATDEQFF; DNA: TGTGCCAGCTCACCACCGGGAAGTCTAGCCACAGATGAGCAGTTCTTC
D: TRBD1; V: TRBV2; J: TRBJ2-5; size: -; CDR3: CASRIRGSDHQWKIEETQYF; DNA: TGTGCCAGCCGTATCAGGGGGTCGGACCATCAATGGAAGATCGAGGAGACCCAGTACTTC
D: TRBD1; V: TRBV6-4; J: TRBJ1-2; size: -; CDR3: CASSEAGGIGYTF; DNA: TGTGCCAGCAGTGAAGCAGGGGGAATTGGCTACACCTTC
D: TRBD1; V: TRBV19; J: TRBJ1-1; size: -; CDR3: CASSTRGTGVTEAFF; DNA: TGTGCCAGTAGTACCAGAGGGACAGGGGTCACTGAAGCTTTCTTT
D: TRBD2; V: TRBV5-1; J: TRBJ2-3; size: -; CDR3: CASSSPAGGSTDTQYF; DNA: TGCGCCAGCAGCTCACCAGCGGGGGGCAGCACAGATACGCAGTATTTT
D: TRBD2; V: TRBV7-2; J: TRBJ2-7; size: -; CDR3: CASSEPLAGVNYEQYF; DNA: TGTGCCAGCAGCGAACCTTTAGCGGGGGTAAACTACGAGCAGTACTTC
D: TRBD1; V: TRBV6-5; J: TRBJ2-7; size: -; CDR3: CASSPGTGRYEQYF; DNA: TGTGCCAGCAGTCCCGGGACAGGGCGGTACGAGCAGTACTTC
D: -; V: TRBV13; J: TRBJ1-2; size: -; CDR3: CASSFQHNLGANGYTF; DNA: TGTGCCAGCAGCTTCCAGCACAACCTTGGGGCAAATGGCTACACCTTC
D: -; V: TRBV6-2/TRBV6-3; J: TRBJ1-5; size: -; CDR3: CASSSLQGWDNQPQHF; DNA: TGTGCCAGCAGTTCACTCCAGGGTTGGGACAATCAGCCCCAGCATTTT
D: -; V: TRBV19; J: TRBJ1-1; size: -; CDR3: CASSTPMNTEAFF; DNA: TGTGCCAGTAGTACTCCTATGAACACTGAAGCTTTCTTT
D: -; V: TRBV5-5; J: TRBJ2-7; size: -; CDR3: CASSLPHSYEQYF; DNA: TGTGCCAGCAGCTTGCCACACAGCTACGAGCAGTACTTC